These 26 T cell receptor beta chains were sequenced from one sample in a study of blood T cell repertoires in COVID-19. The assay was immunoSEQ multiplex PCR, and TCRdb's table has in-frame clones only and misses some. The sample lists approximately 210,000 clones; approximately 78% were seen once. The sample comprised peripheral blood. All receptors derive from a woman aged 40 to 50 with acute or convalescent COVID-19.

In its sample, this clone was seen once. The chain joins TRBV24-1 to TRBJ2-1; D is possibly TRBD1 (6 bases). The CDR3 extends over 16 amino acids. With 2 bases removed from V and 1 base from J, the gap between germline ends came to 11 bases. The germline V gene has CDR1 KGHDR and CDR2 SFDVKD. DNA for the CDR3: TGTGCCACCAGTGATTCACAGGGTGGGTCCTACAATGAGCAGTTCTTC. Translated, it gives CATSDSQGGSYNEQFF.

V gene TRBV2 combines with J gene TRBJ1-6, with 7 positions matching TRBD1. Germline trimming cut 3 bases from V and 6 bases from J; bases unmatched to any gene: 5. The CDR3 contains 15 residues. Germline V gene data show CDR1 as SNHLY and CDR2 as FYNNEI. CDR3 DNA: TGTGCCAGCAGTGAGAGGACAGGTACTAATTCACCCCTCCACTTT. Its translation: CASSERTGTNSPLHF.

The V gene is TRBV5-6, the J gene TRBJ1-5; D perhaps matches TRBD1 (6 bases). V was shortened by 2 bases and J by 6 bases, with 9 bases between the two germline ends. Germline CDR1 reads SGHDT; CDR2 reads YYEEEE. There are 13 residues in the CDR3. This CDR3 reads CASSLRGIQPQHF. The CDR3 DNA reads TGTGCCAGCAGCTTAAGGGGGATTCAGCCCCAGCATTTT.

This clone was counted only a few times. The J gene is TRBJ2-1, the V gene TRBV6-5; 8 bases line up with TRBD1. CDR1 is MNHEY and CDR2 is SVGAGI in the germline V gene. After removal of 6 bases from V and 6 bases from J, the junction contained 7 bases not matched to a gene. This CDR3 spans 14 amino acids. The CDR3 is CASSPGQAINEQFF. CDR3 sequence (DNA): TGTGCCAGCAGCCCGGGACAGGCGATCAATGAGCAGTTCTTC.

The rearrangement joins TRBV12-5 to TRBJ1-5; TRBD1 matches at 9 bases. Germline CDR1 reads LGHNT; CDR2 reads FRNRAP. V was clipped by 1 base and J by 0 bases; unmatched bases: 13. The CDR3 runs to 20 residues. CDR3: CASGLEPGTGTNYSNQPQHF. In DNA, the CDR3 is TGTGCTAGTGGTTTGGAACCCGGGACAGGGACCAATTATAGCAATCAGCCCCAGCATTTT. Full variable domain (missing parts from reference TRBV12-5 and TRBJ1-5): DARVTQTPRHKVTEMGQEVTMRCQPILGHNTVFWYRQTMMQGLELLAYFRNRAPLDDSGMPKDRFSAEMPDATLATLKIQPSEPRDSAVYFCASGLEPGTGTNYSNQPQHFGDGTRLSIL.

The sample holds a few counts of this clone. The chain employs TRBV9 and TRBJ2-2; 11 nucleotides agree with TRBD2. Germline CDR1 and CDR2: SGDLS and YYNGEE. V shed 5 bases, J shed 4 bases, and the junction held 1 base outside the gene matches. This CDR3 region has 14 residues. CDR3 coding DNA: TGTGCCAGCAGGACTAGCGGGACCACCGGGGAGCTGTTTTTT. It is translated as CASRTSGTTGELFF.

The V call is TRBV6-5, the J call TRBJ2-2, with 7 bases identical to TRBD2. The CDR3 has 15 amino acids. The germline V gene has CDR1 MNHEY and CDR2 SVGAGI. The junction had 6 bases not matched to a gene; V was cut back by 4 bases and J by 4 bases. The CDR3 DNA reads TGTGCCAGCAGTTTGCGGGAGTGGGGCACCGGGGAGCTGTTTTTT. Translation: CASSLREWGTGELFF.

This sequence joins TRBV11-2 and TRBJ2-5; 7 bases fit TRBD1. J gave up 3 bases and V 4 bases, and 5 bases lay outside the gene matches. This CDR3 spans 14 amino acids. CDR1 SGHAT and CDR2 FQNNGV come from the germline V gene. CDR3 residues: CASSYTGAKETQYF. The CDR3 DNA reads TGTGCCAGCAGCTACACAGGGGCAAAAGAGACCCAGTACTTC.

About this clone itself: This same CDR3 is encoded by further DNA sequences in the sample. The chain carries TRBV18 and TRBJ2-7; 7 bases agree with TRBD1. J lost 3 bases, V lost 1 base, and 0 bases had no gene match. CDR1 KGHSH and CDR2 LQKENI come from the germline V gene. The CDR3 spans 13 residues. The CDR3 DNA is TGTGCCAGCTCACCACGGGACAGCTACGAGCAGTACTTC. This translates into CASSPRDSYEQYF.

This clone turned up a few times. The V and J genes are TRBV19 and TRBJ1-2; 7 bases line up with TRBD1. Germline loops: CDR1 LNHDA, CDR2 SQIVND (reference sequence). J gave up 4 bases and V 7 bases, and 6 bases lay outside the gene matches. This CDR3 is 13 amino acids long. The CDR3 region has the DNA TGTGCCAGTACCTCGACAGGGAGCTATGGCTACACCTTC. Translating gives CASTSTGSYGYTF.

Only a few counts were recorded for this clone. The chain recombines TRBV19 with TRBJ2-3; D might be TRBD2 (6 bases). This CDR3 is 14 amino acids long. Germline V CDR1 and CDR2: LNHDA, SQIVND (reference sequence). Trimming removed 0 bases at V and 5 bases at J, with 9 bases between. The CDR3 spells CASSIDASVDTQYF. The CDR3 nucleotides are TGTGCCAGTAGTATAGATGCTAGCGTAGATACGCAGTATTTT.

This chain links TRBV29-1 with TRBJ1-3, with D tentatively TRBD1 (5 bases). V was clipped by 4 bases and J by 1 base, with 8 bases between them. Germline V lookup: CDR1 SQVTM, CDR2 ANQGSEA. This CDR3 has 13 residues. For the CDR3, the DNA is TGCAGCGTTGGGGAGGGGTCTGGAAACACCATATATTTT. It yields the protein CSVGEGSGNTIYF.

The V and J genes are TRBV2 and TRBJ2-7; weak D call: TRBD2 (6 bases). V shed 6 bases and J shed 4 bases, with 22 bases lying between them. The CDR3 is 16 amino acids. The germline V gene encodes CDR1 SNHLY and CDR2 FYNNEI. CDR3 sequence reads: CASRYRTGRGPYEQYF. The CDR3 DNA follows: TGTGCCAGCAGGTACAGAACTGGGCGGGGACCTTACGAGCAGTACTTC.

The V call is TRBV3-1 (or the pseudogene TRBV3-2), the J call TRBJ2-1; weak D call: TRBD2 (6 bases). This CDR3 has 14 amino acids. Germline CDR1 LGHDT, CDR2 YNNKEL (reference sequence). Trimming pared 3 bases from V and 6 bases from J, leaving 12 bases between. The CDR3 coding sequence is TGTGCCAGCAGCCAGGGGGGACTGAGCAATGAGCAGTTCTTC. This translates into CASSQGGLSNEQFF.

V and J are TRBV19 and TRBJ1-2; 8 nucleotides line up with TRBD1. Germline trimming cut 3 bases from V and 8 bases from J; bases unmatched to any gene: 11. CDR1 is LNHDA and CDR2 is SQIVND in the germline V gene (reference sequence). CDR3 length: 15 residues. For the CDR3, the DNA is TGTGCCAGTAGTATTGCCAGGGGGCGTACGGAGGGCTACACCTTC. Translation gives CASSIARGRTEGYTF. Combining the CDR3 with reference TRBV19 and TRBJ1-2 gives the whole variable domain DGGITQSPKYLFRKEGQNVTLSCEQNLNHDAMYWYRQDPGQGLRLIYYSQIVNDFQKGDIAEGYSVSREKKESFPLTVTSAQKNPTAFYLCASSIARGRTEGYTFGSGTRLTVV.

The V and J genes are TRBV7-9 and TRBJ2-7, with no clear D. Germline-derived CDR1 and CDR2 are SEHNR and FQNEAQ (reference sequence). This CDR3 is 13 amino acids long. The V and J ends lost 7 bases and 3 bases respectively, with 13 bases between them. Written as DNA, the CDR3 is TGTGCCAGCATGAGCACCTCCCGCTACGAGCAGTACTTC. This gives the protein CASMSTSRYEQYF.

This clone was picked up a small number of times. The V call is TRBV24-1, the J call TRBJ2-2, with TRBD2 identical over 12 bases. The CDR3 sequence is 17 residues long. Looked up from germline, CDR1 is KGHDR and CDR2 is SFDVKD. V lost 6 bases, J lost 7 bases, and 11 bases stayed unmatched. The DNA for the CDR3 is TGTGCCACCAGTCCTAGCGGGAGGGCTCGACGGGGCGGGGAGCTGTTTTTT. Protein product: CATSPSGRARRGGELFF.

This clone came up a few times. The chain recombines TRBV4-1 with TRBJ1-1; weak D call: TRBD1 (5 bases). This CDR3 region has 16 residues. Trimming stripped 4 bases from V and 5 bases from J, with 20 bases between. The germline CDR1 and CDR2 sequences are MGHRA and YSYEKL. CDR3 in amino acids: CASSLLFGGSGTEAFF. Here the CDR3 DNA reads TGCGCCAGCAGCCTCTTATTCGGGGGGAGTGGGACTGAAGCTTTCTTT.

This chain uses TRBV19 with TRBJ2-3; D remains unclear. This CDR3 region has 14 residues. V lost 6 bases and J lost 7, with 17 bases in between. Germline values: CDR1 LNHDA, CDR2 SQIVND (reference sequence). CDR3 in DNA: TGTGCCAGTAGGGCTCAGGATCCCCCTCATACGCAGTATTTT. Translation: CASRAQDPPHTQYF. The full variable domain, rest sourced from reference TRBV19 and TRBJ2-3, is DGGITQSPKYLFRKEGQNVTLSCEQNLNHDAMYWYRQDPGQGLRLIYYSQIVNDFQKGDIAEGYSVSREKKESFPLTVTSAQKNPTAFYLCASRAQDPPHTQYFGPGTRLTVL.

The rearrangement joins TRBV27 to TRBJ2-2; weak D call: TRBD2 (6 bases). Trimming cost V 3 bases and J 6 bases, with 8 bases left between them. Germline loops: CDR1 MNHEY, CDR2 SMNVEV (reference sequence). The CDR3 is 13 residues long. As DNA, the CDR3 is TGTGCCAGCAGTTTTGGAGGGTCCGGGGAGCTGTTTTTT. Translated, it gives CASSFGGSGELFF.

The rearrangement joins TRBV10-1 to TRBJ2-7, with D perhaps TRBD2 (6 bases). The germline CDR1 and CDR2 sequences are WNHNN and SYGVQD (reference sequence). The CDR3 is 15 residues long. Trimming stripped 8 bases from V and 0 bases from J, with 17 bases between. CDR3 nucleotide sequence: TGCGCCAGCCCCCGGGGAGGACCCACCTCCTACGAGCAGTACTTC. Translating it yields CASPRGGPTSYEQYF.

This clone was observed once. The rearrangement links TRBV4-1 to TRBJ2-3, with D possibly TRBD2 on 5 matching bases. Trimming cost V 5 bases and J 5 bases, with 8 bases left between them. The CDR3 runs to 12 residues. Germline CDR1 is MGHRA and CDR2 is YSYEKL. The CDR3 nucleotides read TGCGCCAGCAGCGGTCGGGAAGATACGCAGTATTTT. Encoded protein: CASSGREDTQYF.

This clone appeared once. The gene calls are TRBV28 and TRBJ1-4, with TRBD1 matching 7 bases. After removal of 3 bases from V and 6 bases from J, the junction contained 4 bases not matched to a gene. From germline, CDR1 is MDHEN and CDR2 SYDVKM. The CDR3 consists of 14 residues. CDR3 residues: CASSFAQGHEKLFF. In DNA, the CDR3 is TGTGCCAGCAGTTTTGCACAGGGGCATGAAAAACTGTTTTTT. Combining the CDR3 with reference TRBV28 and TRBJ1-4 gives the whole variable domain DVKVTQSSRYLVKRTGEKVFLECVQDMDHENMFWYRQDPGLGLRLIYFSYDVKMKEKGDIPEGYSVSREKKERFSLILESASTNQTSMYLCASSFAQGHEKLFFGSGTQLSVL.

The rearrangement uses TRBV29-1 and TRBJ2-3; perhaps TRBD1 as D (5 bases). The CDR3 sequence is 14 residues long. CDR1 is SQVTM, CDR2 ANQGSEA, per germline. V shed 4 bases and J shed 2 bases, with 13 bases lying between them. The CDR3 region is CSVGATVTTDTQYF. CDR3 in DNA: TGCAGCGTTGGGGCGACAGTCACCACAGATACGCAGTATTTT.

The rearrangement joins TRBV5-1 to TRBJ2-6; 7 bases are a match to TRBD1. The CDR3 contains 18 residues. Looked up from germline, CDR1 is SGHRS and CDR2 is YFSETQ. Losses at the gene ends were 4 bases for V and 0 bases for J; bases not matched to a gene: 10. CDR3 sequence (DNA): TGCGCCAGCAGCCCTCCGGGACAGTCAAGCTCTGGGGCCAACGTCCTGACTTTC. As protein: CASSPPGQSSSGANVLTF. Full variable domain (rest looked up from reference TRBV5-1 and TRBJ2-6): KAGVTQTPRYLIKTRGQQVTLSCSPISGHRSVSWYQQTPGQGLQFLFEYFSETQRNKGNFPGRFSGRQFSNSRSEMNVSTLELGDSALYLCASSPPGQSSSGANVLTFGAGSRLTVL.

The V gene is TRBV27, the J gene TRBJ2-7, with 9 nucleotides matching TRBD1. The J segment lost 3 bases and the V segment lost 6 bases, leaving 9 bases of the junction unmatched. The CDR3 extends over 15 amino acids. The germline gives CDR1 MNHEY, CDR2 SMNVEV (reference sequence). Written as DNA, the CDR3 is TGTGCCAGCAGCAGGACAGGGGTAAAGATCTACGAGCAGTACTTC. Its protein is CASSRTGVKIYEQYF.